Below, 27 T cell receptor beta chains from the same sample are listed, as sequenced in a study of PD-L1 blockade in urothelial cancer. This sample's time point: peripheral blood 6 weeks after treatment start. Here immunoSEQ multiplex PCR was the method, and the copy in TCRdb shows in-frame clones only, minus some. The table lists approximately 93,000 clones, 83% of them singletons. This sample comprised PBMCs, obtained around atezolizumab (anti-PD-L1) treatment. Receptors were obtained from a man between 65 and 79 years old with urothelial cancer.

This chain links TRBV19 with TRBJ2-2; 9 bases agree with TRBD1. The CDR3 consists of 16 residues. The V segment lost 5 bases and the J segment 7 bases; nucleotides outside the gene matches: 11. Germline CDR1 LNHDA, CDR2 SQIVND (reference sequence). Here the CDR3 reads CASSLGGDRDHGELFF. The CDR3 coding sequence is TGTGCCAGTAGTCTGGGGGGGGACAGGGACCACGGGGAGCTGTTTTTT.

The chain has TRBV9 and TRBJ1-5, with D possibly TRBD1 on 5 matching bases. Trimming removed 3 bases from V and 0 bases from J, with 7 bases in between. The CDR3 spans 14 residues. CDR1 is SGDLS and CDR2 is YYNGEE in the germline V gene. The CDR3 spells CASSARDSNQPQHF. CDR3 coding DNA: TGTGCCAGCAGCGCCAGGGATAGCAATCAGCCCCAGCATTTT. Variable domain in full (rest from reference TRBV9 and TRBJ1-5): DSGVTQTPKHLITATGQRVTLRCSPRSGDLSVYWYQQSLDQGLQFLIQYYNGEERAKGNILERFSAQQFPDLHSELNLSSLELGDSALYFCASSARDSNQPQHFGDGTRLSIL.

This sequence joins TRBV4-1 and TRBJ1-1; D unresolved. This CDR3 has 14 residues. Per the germline V gene, CDR1 is MGHRA and CDR2 is YSYEKL. The V end was cut by 5 bases, the J end by 1 base, with 11 bases between. CDR3 in DNA: TGCGCCAGCAGCGTGGCCGGCGGGAACACTGAAGCTTTCTTT. It encodes CASSVAGGNTEAFF.

This clone appeared a few times. The chain has TRBV5-4 and TRBJ1-2; TRBD1 aligns across 12 bases. Germline V lookup: CDR1 SGHNT, CDR2 YYREEE (reference sequence). The CDR3 contains 16 residues. Unmatched junction bases numbered 11, after V lost 3 bases and J lost 8 bases. This CDR3 is CASSSQGDRGRGGYTF. DNA for the CDR3: TGTGCCAGCAGCTCGCAAGGGGACAGGGGGCGCGGAGGCTACACCTTC.

This clone has a single count. This sequence joins TRBV29-1 and TRBJ1-1, with D perhaps TRBD1 (5 bases). Deletions cut 0 bases from V and 0 bases from J, with 11 bases between. This CDR3 contains 15 residues. Germline CDR1 is SQVTM and CDR2 is ANQGSEA. CDR3: CSVEDGRGVNTEAFF. In DNA, the CDR3 is TGCAGCGTTGAAGATGGGCGGGGGGTGAACACTGAAGCTTTCTTT. The full variable domain, completed using reference TRBV29-1 and TRBJ1-1, is SAVISQKPSRDICQRGTSLTIQCQVDSQVTMMFWYRQQPGQSLTLIATANQGSEATYESGFVIDKFPISRPNLTFSTLTVSNMSPEDSSIYLCSVEDGRGVNTEAFFGQGTRLTVV.

The rearrangement joins TRBV11-2 to TRBJ1-1, with D uncertain. Deletions cut 5 bases from V and 5 bases from J, with 18 bases between. This CDR3 comprises 15 residues. Germline V CDR1 and CDR2: SGHAT, FQNNGV. The CDR3 bases are TGTGCCAGCAGCCATGGACGTGGGGAGAGAACTGAAGCTTTCTTT. Protein: CASSHGRGERTEAFF.

The V gene is TRBV2, the J gene TRBJ2-1; TRBD2 matches 12 bases. Germline CDR1 and CDR2: SNHLY and FYNNEI. V gave up 7 bases and J gave up 9 bases; unmatched junction bases: 7. This CDR3 contains 14 residues. The CDR3 is CASIRTSGEGEQFF. CDR3 in DNA: TGTGCCAGCATAAGGACTAGCGGGGAGGGTGAGCAGTTCTTC.

The gene calls are TRBV6-5 and TRBJ1-1, with D unclear. CDR1 is MNHEY and CDR2 is SVGAGI in the germline V gene. V shed 5 bases and J shed 3 bases, with 16 bases lying between them. CDR3 size: 15 residues. The CDR3 is CASSHREGSDTEAFF. CDR3 DNA sequence: TGTGCCAGCAGTCACCGTGAAGGGAGCGACACTGAAGCTTTCTTT.

The CDR3 coding sequence is TGTGCCAGCAGCTTAGAACAGCTCATTAATGAGCAGTTCTTC. Its translation: CASSLEQLINEQFF. The chain has TRBV13 and TRBJ2-1; D call uncertain. V was trimmed by 1 base and J by 7 bases, leaving 11 bases between them. Germline CDR1 is PRHDT and CDR2 is FYEKMQ (reference sequence). CDR3 length: 14 amino acids.

The chain joins TRBV7-6 to TRBJ2-2; D possibly corresponds to TRBD1 (6 bases). Germline V gives CDR1 SGHVS, CDR2 FNYEAQ. CDR3 length equals 15 residues. V lost 5 bases to trimming and J lost 1 base, with 11 bases between them. The CDR3 sequence is CASSQADRNTGELFF. CDR3 in DNA: TGTGCCAGCAGCCAAGCGGACAGGAACACCGGGGAGCTGTTTTTT.

This clone was seen only a few times. V is TRBV29-1 and J is TRBJ2-5, with TRBD2 matching over 16 bases. The J segment lost 5 bases and the V segment lost 6 bases, leaving 3 bases of the junction unmatched. CDR1 is SQVTM, CDR2 ANQGSEA, per germline. This CDR3 region has 14 residues. CDR3 residues: CSVLGLAGGETQYF. CDR3 nucleotides: TGCAGCGTCCTGGGACTAGCGGGAGGGGAGACCCAGTACTTC.

V and J are TRBV2 and TRBJ2-7; TRBD1 matches 9 bases. Germline V CDR1 and CDR2: SNHLY, FYNNEI. The CDR3 length is 14 residues. Germline trimming cut 7 bases from V and 3 bases from J; bases unmatched to any gene: 7. The CDR3 here is CASKGDREYYEQYF. For the CDR3, the DNA is TGTGCCAGCAAAGGGGACAGGGAATACTACGAGCAGTACTTC. The full variable domain, with the rest looked up from reference TRBV2 and TRBJ2-7, is EPEVTQTPSHQVTQMGQEVILRCVPISNHLYFYWYRQILGQKVEFLVSFYNNEISEKSEIFDDQFSVERPDGSNFTLKIRSTKLEDSAMYFCASKGDREYYEQYFGPGTRLTVT.

The CDR3 DNA follows: TGTGCCAGAGAAACAGGGGTGCTTTGGAATCAGCCCCAGCATTTT. Protein product: CARETGVLWNQPQHF. V usage is TRBV7-9 and J usage is TRBJ1-5, with TRBD1 identical over 7 bases. This CDR3 region has 15 residues. The germline CDR1 and CDR2 sequences are SEHNR and FQNEAQ (reference sequence). The V and J ends lost 9 bases and 4 bases, in that order; junction bases with no gene match: 12.

The CDR3 spells CASHTASWADGYTF. In nucleotides, the CDR3 is TGTGCCAGCCACACGGCCTCCTGGGCCGATGGCTACACCTTC. The chain couples TRBV13 to TRBJ1-2; D uncertain. The germline gives CDR1 PRHDT, CDR2 FYEKMQ (reference sequence). V shed 8 bases and J shed 6 bases, with 19 bases lying between them. The CDR3 runs to 14 residues.

CDR3 in amino acids: CASSSRTGIYGYTF. The CDR3 DNA is TGTGCCAGCAGTTCCCGGACAGGGATCTATGGCTACACCTTC. The genes are TRBV27 and TRBJ1-2, with 8 bases fitting TRBD1. The CDR3 covers 14 residues. Germline CDR1 reads MNHEY; CDR2 reads SMNVEV (reference sequence). The junction had 5 bases not matched to a gene; V was cut back by 4 bases and J by 4 bases.

This chain joins TRBV18 and TRBJ2-5; 9 bases fit TRBD1. This CDR3 comprises 15 residues. V lost 0 bases and J lost 5; bases outside the gene matches: 4. CDR1 and CDR2 (germline): KGHSH, LQKENI. Here the CDR3 DNA reads TGTGCCAGCTCACCACCTACAGGGGGCAGGGAGACCCAGTACTTC. Translated, it gives CASSPPTGGRETQYF.

As for this clone: The identical CDR3 is also encoded by other nucleotide sequences in the sample. The J gene is TRBJ2-7, the V gene TRBV7-9; D ambiguous. The CDR3 has 14 residues. Between the trimmed V and J ends, which lost 1 base and 2 bases, there was a span of 9 bases. Germline CDR1 SEHNR, CDR2 FQNEAQ (reference sequence). In nucleotides, the CDR3 is TGTGCCAGCAGCTTAGGCGAATTAACCTACGAGCAGTACTTC. Translation: CASSLGELTYEQYF.

This clone has a count of ten or more. This chain uses TRBV7-8 with TRBJ2-7, with TRBD2 as a possible D gene (5 bases). Germline V gene lookup returns CDR1 SGHVS and CDR2 FQNEAQ. The V end was cut by 5 bases, the J end by 4 bases, with 9 bases between. The CDR3 has 12 amino acids. As DNA, the CDR3 is TGTGCCAGCAGCCACGGACTTTACGAGCAGTACTTC. Protein product: CASSHGLYEQYF.

The V call is TRBV19, the J call TRBJ2-1; TRBD2 might be the D (5 bases). Germline values: CDR1 LNHDA, CDR2 SQIVND (reference sequence). CDR3 length equals 12 residues. The V and J ends lost 5 bases and 8 bases respectively, with 10 bases between them. The CDR3: CASSEGFDEQFF. The CDR3 bases are TGTGCCAGTAGTGAGGGATTCGATGAGCAGTTCTTC.

V usage is TRBV6-1 and J usage is TRBJ1-1; D remains unclear. Trimming removed 7 bases from V and 10 bases from J, with 22 bases in between. Per germline, CDR1 MNHNS and CDR2 SASEGT. This CDR3 has 14 amino acids. CDR3 nucleotides: TGTGCCAGCAACCGAATGGGAACACCCGAGGGAGCTTTCTTT. It is translated as CASNRMGTPEGAFF.

This CDR3 reads CASSPPLQGVGYTF. CDR3 bases: TGTGCCAGCTCACCACCCCTACAGGGTGTTGGCTACACCTTC. The chain is built from TRBV18 and TRBJ1-2, with D possibly TRBD1 on 6 matching bases. The length of the CDR3 is 14 residues. Germline CDR1 KGHSH, CDR2 LQKENI. The ends were cut back, 0 bases at V and 7 bases at J, with 12 bases in the middle.

The rearrangement uses TRBV6-5 and TRBJ2-3, with D unresolved. The CDR3 spans 12 residues. Germline V gene data show CDR1 as MNHEY and CDR2 as SVGAGI. Deletions cut 6 bases from V and 0 bases from J, with 4 bases between. CDR3 sequence: CASRASTDTQYF. CDR3 coding DNA: TGTGCCAGCAGGGCTAGCACAGATACGCAGTATTTT.

In its sample, this clone was seen a few times. V gene TRBV29-1 combines with J gene TRBJ2-2; D perhaps matches TRBD1 (6 bases). V was shortened by 7 bases and J by 3 bases, with 21 bases between the two germline ends. The CDR3 is 16 amino acids. In germline, CDR1 is SQVTM, CDR2 ANQGSEA. The CDR3 DNA follows: TGCAGCGCTGGAGGTCTGGACAGCTCTTACACCGGGGAGCTGTTTTTT. This encodes CSAGGLDSSYTGELFF.

The chain recombines TRBV9 with TRBJ2-5, with D tentatively TRBD1 (5 bases). CDR3 size: 15 residues. Germline CDR1 SGDLS, CDR2 YYNGEE. The V end lost 6 bases, the J end lost 2 bases, and 17 bases lay between the germline ends. CDR3 DNA: TGTGCCAGCACCCTAGATATCGACAGTCAAGAGACCCAGTACTTC. It codes for CASTLDIDSQETQYF.

This clone was recorded once. This sequence joins TRBV9 and TRBJ1-6, with D tentatively TRBD1 (5 bases). Germline CDR1 and CDR2: SGDLS and YYNGEE. This CDR3 region has 14 residues. V gave up 2 bases and J gave up 8 bases, with 11 bases separating them. The CDR3 coding sequence is TGTGCCAGCAGCGTGGGGCCTAAGGATTCACCCCTCCACTTT. This sequence encodes CASSVGPKDSPLHF.

The chain combines TRBV7-9 with TRBJ1-2; the D is unclear. Trimming removed 5 bases from V and 1 base from J, with 8 bases in between. The germline V gene has CDR1 SEHNR and CDR2 FQNEAQ (reference sequence). The CDR3 extends over 13 amino acids. The CDR3 sequence: CASSQIHNYGYTF. CDR3 in DNA: TGTGCCAGCAGCCAGATACATAACTATGGCTACACCTTC.

The genes are TRBV14 and TRBJ1-1; the D is unclear. The CDR3 sequence is 13 residues long. Germline V gives CDR1 SGHDN, CDR2 FVKESK. V shed 6 bases and J shed 0 bases, with 8 bases lying between them. CDR3 amino acids: CASSGQLNTEAFF. The CDR3 bases are TGTGCCAGCAGTGGGCAGCTGAACACTGAAGCTTTCTTT.